A single sample is the source of the 4 T cell receptor beta chains below, sequenced in a study of blood T cell repertoires in COVID-19. Produced via immunoSEQ multiplex PCR; TCRdb's table is partial and in-frame only. The sample lists about 290,000 clones, just over 85% occurring once. Specimen: peripheral blood. The receptors originated from a woman aged 25 to 39 with active or convalescent COVID-19.

This chain links TRBV28 with TRBJ1-2; D remains unclear. The germline V gene has CDR1 MDHEN and CDR2 SYDVKM. The CDR3 loop spans 14 amino acids. Between the trimmed V and J ends, which lost 2 bases and 2 bases, there was a span of 9 bases. The CDR3 loop reads CASSLLLANYGYTF. For the CDR3, the DNA is TGTGCCAGCAGTTTACTCCTAGCCAACTATGGCTACACCTTC.

The V and J genes are TRBV19 and TRBJ1-5; the match to TRBD1 covers 8 bases. CDR1 and CDR2 (germline): LNHDA, SQIVND (reference sequence). After removal of 3 bases from V and 7 bases from J, the junction contained 5 bases not matched to a gene. The CDR3 runs to 14 residues. The CDR3 DNA reads TGTGCCAGTAGTATGAACAGGGGGGCGCAGCCCCAGCATTTT. It translates to CASSMNRGAQPQHF.

This chain connects TRBV6-1 to TRBJ2-3; D remains unclear. The V gene's germline CDR1 is MNHNS and CDR2 SASEGT. The CDR3 covers 16 residues. Trimming shortened V by 0 bases and J by 3 bases, and 13 bases separated the two germline ends. DNA for the CDR3: TGTGCCAGCAGTGAAGCCCCTATTACCCTTACAGATACGCAGTATTTT. Its protein is CASSEAPITLTDTQYF.

The V call is TRBV2, the J call TRBJ2-3, with 8 bases matching TRBD1. The ends lost 6 bases at V and 5 bases at J; junction bases unmatched: 7. The CDR3 is 14 residues long. Germline-derived CDR1 and CDR2 are SNHLY and FYNNEI. The CDR3 coding sequence is TGTGCCAGCAGCGCTGACAGGGGTTTAGATACGCAGTATTTT. It encodes CASSADRGLDTQYF.